This T cell receptor (beta chain) was documented in a study of human T cells and chemical hapten exposure. Single cDNA molecules in the library carried unique molecular identifiers attached during preparation. TCRdb used MiXCR to reprocess the RACE reads, holding one entry per CDR3 protein. Of more than 75,000 distinct CDR3 sequences in the sample, approximately 10% were seen once. Time point described: patch test 2, 6 weeks after DPC sensitization. Treatment of the sample: therapeutic diphenylcyclopropenone sensitization with weekly scalp DPC. Sequenced material: whole blood, taken in connection with sensitization to the hapten diphenylcyclopropenone (DPC). The source is a young woman with alopecia areata. Some clones in this sample may be carry-over from other donors' samples.

This CDR3 reads CASSPESGELFF. The CDR3 nucleotides read TGTGCCAGCAGTCCCGAGTCCGGGGAGCTGTTTTTT. The chain joins TRBV28 to TRBJ2-2; the D is unclear. CDR1 and CDR2 from the germline V gene are MDHEN and SYDVKM. The CDR3 length is 12 residues. V lost 5 bases and J lost 6, with 7 bases in between.